This is a list of T cell receptor beta chains from one sample in a study of Ad26.COV2.S vaccination and SARS-CoV-2 variants. TCRdb keeps only in-frame clones here, not all; method: immunoSEQ multiplex PCR. The sample contains a few hundred thousand clones, 90% of which appear only once. This material consisted of peripheral blood, taken in a trial of Ad26.COV2.S vaccine versus placebo. All receptors come from a person between 18 and 65 years old who received the Ad26.COV2.S COVID-19 vaccine or a placebo. Each CDR3 is given with its conserved first and last residue. A D gene is named only where the DNA matches it firmly.

d_call,v_call,j_call,cdr3_aa
NA,TRBV15,TRBJ2-7,CATSRGTAVQNYEQYF
NA,TRBV28,TRBJ2-4,CASSFGPPSNIQYF
TRBD2,TRBV6-5,TRBJ2-1,CASSYRREEGNEQFF
TRBD1,TRBV29-1,TRBJ2-7,CSVEGVTGVLAYEQYF
TRBD2,TRBV30,TRBJ2-2,CAWSVGGAGGELFF
NA,TRBV11-2,TRBJ2-3,CASSLNGGAGDTQYF
NA,TRBV5-4,TRBJ2-5,CASSLVGGRQETQYF
TRBD2,TRBV9,TRBJ2-3,CASSVPLNSGRPTDTQYF
TRBD2,TRBV5-8,TRBJ2-3,CASRQGLAGEEYF
NA,TRBV25-1,TRBJ1-3,CASSERGSGNTIYF
TRBD2,TRBV4-1,TRBJ2-7,CASSQDIDPTSPNYEQYF
NA,TRBV6-6,TRBJ2-7,CASSYNRNLPEQYF
TRBD1,TRBV4-2,TRBJ1-1,CASSQDIRPGGFNTEAFF
NA,TRBV24-1,TRBJ2-1,CATSDAGRNNEQFF
NA,TRBV9,TRBJ2-3,CASSVSGDTQYF
TRBD1,TRBV19,TRBJ2-1,CASNDRDDEQFF
NA,TRBV6-2/TRBV6-3,TRBJ1-2,CASSSIRAPRGYGYTF
TRBD1,TRBV4-2,TRBJ1-6,CASSQDRRDRGTYNSPLHF
NA,TRBV21-1,TRBJ2-1,CASSKLAGGPDEQFF
NA,TRBV20-1,TRBJ2-7,CSAYSYEQYF
NA,TRBV21-1,TRBJ2-7,CASSKDSRGYEQYF
TRBD2,TRBV9,TRBJ2-3,CASSVEGSLAGITDTQYF
TRBD2,TRBV5-1,TRBJ2-2,CASRPGLAGYTGELFF
NA,TRBV12-5,TRBJ2-1,CASGLPYWNEQFF
NA,TRBV9,TRBJ2-7,CASSVADSPAAEQYF
NA,TRBV30,TRBJ1-1,CAWSVGFSSTEAFF
NA,TRBV5-4,TRBJ2-3,CASSSGVADTQYF
NA,TRBV4-3,TRBJ2-2,CASSQRAGTGELFF
NA,TRBV11-2,TRBJ2-7,CASSLGDSYEQYF
NA,TRBV9,TRBJ1-6,CASSPLGADNSPLHF
NA,TRBV25-1,TRBJ1-4,CASSDAGADEKLFF
NA,TRBV3-1/TRBV3-2,TRBJ1-2,CASSQGRGSDYTF
NA,TRBV28,TRBJ1-5,CASSLSPRGGPQHF
NA,TRBV27,TRBJ1-2,CASSPPQGDGYTF
TRBD2,TRBV7-3,TRBJ2-1,CASSPKGGTPLAYNEQFF